The count of the clone carrying this T cell receptor (beta chain) is one. The antigen is not known. TCRdb re-called the reads with MiXCR, one entry per CDR3 protein. The data contain approximately 470,000 distinct CDR3 sequences, approximately 42% of them singletons. This record belongs to a study of T cell repertoires in cytomegalovirus infection. On the study more broadly: In public TCR beta signatures, there were indications of both CMV infection and matching HLA type.

General study results and limits: Adding up the frequency of public TCR beta families identified people who carried CMV plus the relevant HLA. In two of eight donors, the top clonotype was HLA-C-restricted CMV-specific.

CDR3 size: 16 residues. Looked up from germline, CDR1 is SGHVS and CDR2 is FNYEAQ. Trimming took 4 bases from V and 4 from J, leaving 16 bases between them. The receptor was isolated from a human donor in good health (CMV status not recorded). Some clones in this sample may be carry-over from other donors' samples. The specimen was cultured PBMCs, collected from culture after CMV antigen stimulation. V usage is TRBV7-6 and J usage is TRBJ2-2; D may be TRBD2 (6 bases). This CDR3 reads CASSSTVGGVTGELFF. The CDR3 coding sequence is TGTGCCAGCAGCTCCACTGTCGGGGGAGTCACCGGGGAGCTGTTTTTT.